This T cell receptor (beta chain) is from a study of shared clonotypes between healthy human individuals (dated by TCRdb to 2020 to 2022). In the study overall: A few men and two women, aged 18 to 49 years, made up the cohort. Libraries were prepared and TCR repertoires were sequenced by different laboratories using diverse techniques, in order to increase sequencing depth and limit assay-specific biases. Per donor, leukapheresis produced somewhere between about 0.9 and 10 billion PBMCs. To estimate repertoire size and how much clonotype sharing occurs between individuals, the study deeply sequenced the blood TCR repertoires of about five healthy adults. Per donor, three plates each were used for CD4 naive and CD4 memory, two for CD8 naive, and one for CD8 memory.

Using the deep immunoSEQ assay, multiplex PCR amplified TCR CDR3 regions from genomic DNA. Extracted genomic DNA from each cell subset was spread evenly across all wells of several immunoSEQ 96-well plates, with each plate serving as a replicate. Each replicate PCR for sorted subsets received approximately 220 ng genomic DNA, equal to tens of thousands of T cell genomes. Purified libraries were measured with a Qubit 3.0 fluorometer, size-checked on a Bioanalyzer 2100, and measured again with the KAPA Library Quantification kit. Each immunoSEQ 96-well plate was sequenced on its own single-read 150-cycle Illumina NextSeq 550 flow cell. The paper's processing steps were these. Because the immunoSEQ output held only junctional sequences and lacked quality scores, the filtering could not match the filtering applied to full-length reads. To assign V/J genes and CDR3, sequences were annotated against IMGT germline references using PyIR, a Python wrapper for IgBLAST v1.9. Any read was removed if the V/J assignment was weak (E-value above 1e-6), the CDR3 was missing, or the read contained stop codons, out-of-frame junctions, or ambiguous translated residues. V3J clonotypes were defined by identical inferred V gene, J gene, and CDR3 amino acid sequence. Percentage overlap between repertoires was computed as shared unique clonotypes divided by the size of the smaller repertoire. RTK rarefaction, the Chao1 estimator, and Recon v2.1 estimates of unobserved clonotypes were used to assess repertoire richness. OLGA was used to compute generation probabilities for all TCRbeta clonotypes that the gDNA method yielded from several donors. The source is immuneACCESS, and TCRdb retained only in-frame sequences with V and J called. Part of the clones is not carried over; for the studies checked, unresolved V genes explain less than half of this, and the remainder is unexplained. The V and J calls and clone size are taken from that table; D and trimming were inferred from the DNA. In all, the sample holds roughly 1,500,000 clones, and 97% to 99% of those were seen once. The ten biggest clones cover 0.36% of the sample.

V and J are truncated by 7 bases and 5 bases respectively, leaving an intervening sequence of 13 bases. As encoded in the germline V gene, CDR1 is SGHRS while CDR2 is YFSETQ. The CDR3 runs 12 residues from the cysteine to the phenylalanine. CDR3 DNA is the only sequence kept; it has 36 bases, read in frame from the first base. On the study overall, not on this receptor specifically: Based on pairwise subsampling, the degree of clonotype sharing among donors was expected to be affected by sequencing depth. Higher generation probabilities were observed for clonotypes shared by all four sorted-subset donors than for non-shared clonotypes. Estimated clonotype richness was generally larger for naive than for memory subsets. Even with the large sequencing depth, rarefaction of the sorted-subset datasets indicated that sequencing was incomplete. When a few donors were compared, the shared fraction of clonotypes was about 5% for naive CD4, 3.5% for naive CD8, 2% to 2.5% for memory CD4, and roughly 0.43% for memory CD8. Because the study included a small number of donors, the genetic and exposure-history diversity represented was limited. Sampling was restricted to blood, and TCR repertoires in tissue are likely to differ from TCR repertoires in blood.

In regard to this clone: Its antigen specificity is not known. No base-level quality is on record; no much larger clone is a single base apart.

Donors were healthy HIV-negative adults with no recently reported acute infections or vaccinations. All donors were Caucasian adults living in Nashville, Tennessee, USA. CD4+ T cells were enriched by magnetic negative selection; naive cells were then positively selected on CD45RA, and the negative fraction formed the memory subset. Blood was obtained by leukapheresis, after which PBMCs were separated by Ficoll-Histopaque density gradient centrifugation and cryopreserved in liquid nitrogen vapor phase. Analytical flow cytometry was used to check the purity and quantity of each magnetically sorted T cell population. Genomic DNA was isolated from every sorted fraction and measured by UV absorbance on a Nanodrop 2000c.

The V and J genes are TRBV5-1 and TRBJ2-7; there is no confident call for the D gene. This receptor was obtained from a man aged 25-40 years in good health. The sample taken for sequencing was naive CD4+ T cells sorted from blood. This specimen's cell subset or site label, interpreted: CD45RA+ positively selected. The CDR3 here reads CASSILSHEQYF. In nucleotides, the sequence is TGCGCCAGCTCCATCCTTTCACACGAGCAGTACTTC.